Listed below are T cell receptor beta chains from one sample, sequenced in a study of T cell repertoires in cytomegalovirus infection. Their cognate antigens are unknown. TCRdb processed the reads anew with MiXCR; each CDR3 protein has one entry. This sample has some 500,000 distinct CDR3 sequences; 40% occur once, and the top ten carry around 46%. This material consisted of cultured PBMCs, taken from culture after CMV antigen stimulation. The source of these receptors is a human donor in good health (CMV status not recorded). Some clones in this sample may be carry-over from other donors' samples. The CDR3 runs from the conserved cysteine through the conserved F or W. Each record gives: clone size, D gene, J gene, V gene, CDR3 protein. A D gene is named only where the DNA matches it firmly. The listing skips clone size in some rows; elsewhere it reads once, few, many or a size class.

. | TRBD2 | TRBJ2-2 | TRBV28 | CATIAGPNTGELFF
. | TRBD2 | TRBJ2-3 | TRBV7-2 | CASSSLLAGGDTDTQYF
few | . | TRBJ2-7 | TRBV11-2 | CASSLGTLFYEQYF
. | . | TRBJ2-3 | TRBV2 | CASNRPGDTDTQYF
few | . | TRBJ1-4 | TRBV5-1 | CASSLPTGLAGEKLFF
. | . | TRBJ2-3 | TRBV6-1 | CASSDGDTNTDTQYF
. | . | TRBJ2-1 | TRBV12-3/TRBV12-4 | CASSLTRGASEQFF
. | . | TRBJ2-3 | TRBV27 | CASSPLLGGDITDTQYF
few | . | TRBJ2-2 | TRBV7-2 | CASSLRSGIFGELFF
. | TRBD2 | TRBJ2-5 | TRBV6-1 | CASSTWTSGGTQETQYF
few | . | TRBJ2-4 | TRBV6-1 | CASSGEGGTKNIQYF
. | . | TRBJ2-2 | TRBV6-1 | CASSEGIQGGAGELFF
. | TRBD2 | TRBJ2-5 | TRBV12-3/TRBV12-4 | CASSSPGRRGETQHF
. | . | TRBJ1-2 | TRBV4-1 | CASSQDKRGAVNGYTF
few | . | TRBJ2-6 | TRBV11-2 | CASSVTGAGANVLTF
few | TRBD1 | TRBJ2-1 | TRBV6-2/TRBV6-3 | CASSSQGAEQFF
. | . | TRBJ2-3 | TRBV11-2 | CASSLDLGTITDTQYF
few | . | TRBJ2-5 | TRBV20-1 | CSAAGDPDKQETQYF
few | . | TRBJ2-7 | TRBV2 | CASSGGSEQYF
. | TRBD2 | TRBJ2-7 | TRBV6-2/TRBV6-3 | CASSYPRELAAPYEQYF
few | TRBD1 | TRBJ1-5 | TRBV6-1 | CASSGQGPHQPQHF
few | TRBD2 | TRBJ2-7 | TRBV28 | CASSHGGMRYF
. | . | TRBJ2-7 | TRBV6-2/TRBV6-3 | CASTRDTRGGEQYF
. | TRBD1 | TRBJ1-1 | TRBV12-3/TRBV12-4 | CASSLAQGGMNTEAFF
. | . | TRBJ1-1 | TRBV7-2 | CASSLDMSQAFF
. | . | TRBJ1-6 | TRBV18 | CASSPQVNSPLHF
few | . | TRBJ1-2 | TRBV7-4 | CASNPQGGYTF
. | . | TRBJ2-3 | TRBV20-1 | CSARDVRSDTQYF
. | . | TRBJ2-3 | TRBV14 | CASSLWDRADTQYF
few | . | TRBJ2-7 | TRBV12-3/TRBV12-4 | CASSSGLRSYEQYF
. | . | TRBJ2-7 | TRBV7-2 | CASSLSPWSSYEQYF
. | TRBD1 | TRBJ2-7 | TRBV6-7 | CASSCTLDRDISYEQYF
. | . | TRBJ2-7 | TRBV20-1 | CSARYRADYEQYF
few | TRBD1 | TRBJ2-2 | TRBV6-1 | CASRPRQGAWTGELFF
. | . | TRBJ2-5 | TRBV5-1 | CASNPGQIDGSETQYF
few | . | TRBJ1-1 | TRBV20-1 | CSASVEGGDTEAFF
. | TRBD1 | TRBJ2-6 | TRBV12-3/TRBV12-4 | CASSSDRGKGGANVLTF